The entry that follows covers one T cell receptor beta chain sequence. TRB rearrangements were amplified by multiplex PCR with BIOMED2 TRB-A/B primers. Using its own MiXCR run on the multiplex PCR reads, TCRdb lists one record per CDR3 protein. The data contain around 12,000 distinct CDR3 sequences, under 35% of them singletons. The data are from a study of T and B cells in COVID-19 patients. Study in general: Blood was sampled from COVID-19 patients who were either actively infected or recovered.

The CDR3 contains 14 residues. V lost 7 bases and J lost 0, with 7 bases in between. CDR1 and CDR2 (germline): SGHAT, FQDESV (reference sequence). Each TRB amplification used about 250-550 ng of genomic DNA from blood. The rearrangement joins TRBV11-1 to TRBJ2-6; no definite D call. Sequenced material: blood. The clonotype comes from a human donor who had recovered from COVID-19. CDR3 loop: CASTVASGANVLTF. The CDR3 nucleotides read TGTGCCAGCACGGTCGCCTCTGGGGCCAACGTCCTGACTTTC.